This note documents a single T cell receptor (beta chain) sequence. Its antigen is unidentified. This record belongs to a study of T cell responses to AZD1222 COVID-19 vaccine. The V end was cut by 7 bases, the J end by 0 bases, with 13 bases between. There are 15 residues in the CDR3. CDR1 LNHDA and CDR2 SQIVND come from the germline V gene (reference sequence). Using immunoSEQ multiplex PCR, the repertoire was profiled, and TCRdb retains in-frame clones only, with some absent. This sample has some 110,000 clones, with more than 70% found just once. Overall study results and limits: White British donors predominated, females outnumbered males, and clonal diversity was possibly underestimated.

This sequence was found in an adult who received the AZD1222 COVID-19 vaccine. The input for sequencing was peripheral blood, taken 28 days after the second AZD1222 dose. The V and J genes are TRBV19 and TRBJ1-3; no reliable D call. The CDR3 loop is CASTSQVPSGNTIYF. CDR3 nucleotide sequence: TGTGCCAGTACGTCTCAGGTCCCCTCTGGAAACACCATATATTTT.